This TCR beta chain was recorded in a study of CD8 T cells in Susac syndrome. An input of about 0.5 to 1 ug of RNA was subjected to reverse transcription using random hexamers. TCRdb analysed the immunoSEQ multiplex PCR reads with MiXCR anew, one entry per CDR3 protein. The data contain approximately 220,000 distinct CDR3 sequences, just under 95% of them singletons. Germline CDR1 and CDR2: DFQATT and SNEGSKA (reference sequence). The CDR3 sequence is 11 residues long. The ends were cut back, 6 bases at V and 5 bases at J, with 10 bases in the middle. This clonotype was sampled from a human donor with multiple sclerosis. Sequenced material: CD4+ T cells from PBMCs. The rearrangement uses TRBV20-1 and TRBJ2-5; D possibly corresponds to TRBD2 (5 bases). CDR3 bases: TGCAGTGCGGGGAGCCGGGAGACCCAGTACTTC. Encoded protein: CSAGSRETQYF.